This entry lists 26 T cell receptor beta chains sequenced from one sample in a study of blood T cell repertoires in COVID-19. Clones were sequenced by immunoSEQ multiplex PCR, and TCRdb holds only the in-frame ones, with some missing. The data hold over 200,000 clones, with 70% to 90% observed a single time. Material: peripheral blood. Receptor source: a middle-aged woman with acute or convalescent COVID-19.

The CDR3: CASSLGLAGINEQFF. As DNA, the CDR3 is TGTGCCAGCAGTCTTGGACTAGCGGGGATCAATGAGCAGTTCTTC. The chain links TRBV5-8 to TRBJ2-1; 12 nucleotides agree with TRBD2. The germline V gene has CDR1 SGHTS and CDR2 YDEGEE. The CDR3 has 15 amino acids. The J segment lost 6 bases and the V segment lost 5 bases, leaving 6 bases of the junction unmatched.

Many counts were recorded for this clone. CDR3 protein: CASSEGESVTQYF. In DNA, the CDR3 is TGTGCCAGTAGCGAGGGTGAGTCGGTGACCCAGTACTTC. The chain recombines TRBV19 with TRBJ2-5; a weak D match, TRBD2 (5 bases). Trimming stripped 6 bases from V and 7 bases from J, with 15 bases between. The germline CDR1 and CDR2 sequences are LNHDA and SQIVND (reference sequence). The CDR3 is 13 amino acids. Based on the CDR3 plus reference TRBV19 and TRBJ2-5, the full variable domain is DGGITQSPKYLFRKEGQNVTLSCEQNLNHDAMYWYRQDPGQGLRLIYYSQIVNDFQKGDIAEGYSVSREKKESFPLTVTSAQKNPTAFYLCASSEGESVTQYFGPGTRLLVL.

In DNA form, the CDR3 reads TGCGCCAGCAGCGGAGGGGGACTATACAATGAGCAGTTCTTC. As protein: CASSGGGLYNEQFF. This chain joins TRBV5-1 and TRBJ2-1; D may be TRBD2 (7 bases). V was shortened by 4 bases and J by 4 bases, with 12 bases between the two germline ends. The germline V gene encodes CDR1 SGHRS and CDR2 YFSETQ. This CDR3 spans 14 amino acids. Variable domain in full (rest from reference TRBV5-1 and TRBJ2-1): KAGVTQTPRYLIKTRGQQVTLSCSPISGHRSVSWYQQTPGQGLQFLFEYFSETQRNKGNFPGRFSGRQFSNSRSEMNVSTLELGDSALYLCASSGGGLYNEQFFGPGTRLTVL.

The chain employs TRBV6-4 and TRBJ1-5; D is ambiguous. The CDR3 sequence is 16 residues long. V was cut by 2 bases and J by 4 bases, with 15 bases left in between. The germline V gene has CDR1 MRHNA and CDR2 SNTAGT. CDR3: CASSDTELHPNQPQHF. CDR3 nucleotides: TGTGCCAGCAGTGACACAGAACTCCACCCTAATCAGCCCCAGCATTTT.

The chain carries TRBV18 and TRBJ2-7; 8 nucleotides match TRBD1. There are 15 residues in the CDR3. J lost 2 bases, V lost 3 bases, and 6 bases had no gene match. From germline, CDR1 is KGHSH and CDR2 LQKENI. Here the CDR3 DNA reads TGTGCCAGCTCACCGAGGGCAGGGGGCGCCTACGAGCAGTACGTC. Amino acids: CASSPRAGGAYEQYV.

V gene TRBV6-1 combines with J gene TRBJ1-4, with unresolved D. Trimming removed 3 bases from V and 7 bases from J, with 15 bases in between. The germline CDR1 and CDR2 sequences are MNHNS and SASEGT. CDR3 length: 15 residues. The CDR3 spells CASSERNNRPEKLFF. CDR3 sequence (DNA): TGTGCCAGCAGTGAGCGGAATAATCGTCCTGAAAAACTGTTTTTT.

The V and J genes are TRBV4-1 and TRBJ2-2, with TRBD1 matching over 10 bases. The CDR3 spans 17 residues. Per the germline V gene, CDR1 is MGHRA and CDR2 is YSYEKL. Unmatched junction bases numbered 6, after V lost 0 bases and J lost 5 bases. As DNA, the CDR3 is TGCGCCAGCAGCCAAGACCCCGGGACAGGGGCGACCGGGGAGCTGTTTTTT. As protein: CASSQDPGTGATGELFF.

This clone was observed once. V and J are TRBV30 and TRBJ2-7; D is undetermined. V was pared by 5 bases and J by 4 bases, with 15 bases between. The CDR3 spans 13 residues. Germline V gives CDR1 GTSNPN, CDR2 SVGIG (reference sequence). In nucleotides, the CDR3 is TGTGCCTGGGGTCGGGTTGATTCTTACGAGCAGTACGTC. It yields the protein CAWGRVDSYEQYV.

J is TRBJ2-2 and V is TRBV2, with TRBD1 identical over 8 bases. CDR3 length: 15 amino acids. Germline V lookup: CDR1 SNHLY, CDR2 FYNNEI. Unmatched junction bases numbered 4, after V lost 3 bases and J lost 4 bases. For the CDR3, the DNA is TGTGCCAGCAGTGATCCAGGGGGCAGCACCGGGGAGCTGTTTTTT. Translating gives CASSDPGGSTGELFF.

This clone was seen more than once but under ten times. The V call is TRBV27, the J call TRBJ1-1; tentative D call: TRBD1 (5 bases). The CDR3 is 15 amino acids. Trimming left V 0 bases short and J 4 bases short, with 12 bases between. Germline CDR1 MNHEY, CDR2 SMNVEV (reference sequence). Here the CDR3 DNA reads TGTGCCAGCAGTTTATCTCCCCTAAGGGGCACTGAAGCTTTCTTT. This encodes CASSLSPLRGTEAFF.

CDR3 sequence reads: CASSLVGDSSYEQYV. The CDR3, as DNA: TGTGCCAGCAGCTTAGTGGGGGACTCCTCCTACGAGCAGTACGTC. The V and J genes are TRBV7-2 and TRBJ2-7; possible D gene TRBD2, 6 bases. Trimming removed 1 base from V and 0 bases from J, with 10 bases in between. The germline V gene has CDR1 SGHTA and CDR2 FQGNSA. The CDR3 covers 15 residues.

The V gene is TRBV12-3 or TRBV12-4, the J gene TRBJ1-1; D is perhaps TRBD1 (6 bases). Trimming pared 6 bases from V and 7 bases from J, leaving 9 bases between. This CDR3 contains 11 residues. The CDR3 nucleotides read TGTGCCAGCAGGGCAGGGGATGAAGCTTTCTTT. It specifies CASRAGDEAFF.

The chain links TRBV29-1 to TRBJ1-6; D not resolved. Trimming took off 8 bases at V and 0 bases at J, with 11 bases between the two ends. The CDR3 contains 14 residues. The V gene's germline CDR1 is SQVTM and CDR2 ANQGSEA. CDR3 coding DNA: TGCAGCTCAAAGCTAAGCTCCTATAATTCACCCCTCCACTTT. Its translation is CSSKLSSYNSPLHF.

CDR3 amino acids: CAWSVVKVAGAGYTF. In DNA, the CDR3 is TGTGCCTGGAGTGTAGTCAAAGTGGCAGGGGCCGGCTACACCTTC. The J gene is TRBJ1-2, the V gene TRBV30; perhaps TRBD1 as D (6 bases). The CDR3 totals 15 residues. V was cut by 0 bases and J by 8 bases, with 19 bases left in between. Germline V lookup: CDR1 GTSNPN, CDR2 SVGIG (reference sequence). Filled out from reference TRBV30 and TRBJ1-2, the complete variable domain reads SQTIHQWPATLVQPVGSPLSLECTVEGTSNPNLYWYRQAAGRGLQLLFYSVGIGQISSEVPQNLSASRPQDRQFILSSKKLLLSDSGFYLCAWSVVKVAGAGYTFGSGTRLTVV.

The CDR3 coding sequence is TGTGCCAGCAGTGCGGAGGGACAGACTGAAGCTTTCTTT. Translating it yields CASSAEGQTEAFF. This chain links TRBV2 with TRBJ1-1, with 7 bases matching TRBD1. The CDR3 covers 13 residues. CDR1 and CDR2 (germline): SNHLY, FYNNEI. V lost 4 bases and J lost 5; bases outside the gene matches: 4.

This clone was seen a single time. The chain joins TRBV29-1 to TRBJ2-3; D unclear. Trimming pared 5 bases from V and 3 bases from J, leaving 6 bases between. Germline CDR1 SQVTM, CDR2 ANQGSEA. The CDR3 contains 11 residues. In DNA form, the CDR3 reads TGCAGCGTTTATTCGACAGATACGCAGTATTTT. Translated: CSVYSTDTQYF.

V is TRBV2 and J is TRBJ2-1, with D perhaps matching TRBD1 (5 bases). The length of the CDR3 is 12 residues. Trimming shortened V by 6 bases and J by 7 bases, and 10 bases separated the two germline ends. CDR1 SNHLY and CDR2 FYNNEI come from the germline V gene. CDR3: CASSPDRNEQFF. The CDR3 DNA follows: TGTGCCAGCAGCCCAGACAGAAATGAGCAGTTCTTC.

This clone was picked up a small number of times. CDR3 in amino acids: CASSVRSSNQPQHF. In DNA, the CDR3 is TGCGCCAGCAGTGTCCGGTCCAGCAATCAGCCCCAGCATTTT. The V call is TRBV10-1, the J call TRBJ1-5, with D uncertain. Looked up from germline, CDR1 is WNHNN and CDR2 is SYGVQD (reference sequence). The CDR3 spans 14 residues. Deletions cut 4 bases from V and 1 base from J, with 8 bases between.

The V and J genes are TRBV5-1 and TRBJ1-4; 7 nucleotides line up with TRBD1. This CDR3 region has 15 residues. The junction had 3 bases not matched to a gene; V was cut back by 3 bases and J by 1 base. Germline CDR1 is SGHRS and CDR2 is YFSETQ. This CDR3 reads CASSSGGLTNEKLFF. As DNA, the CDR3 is TGCGCCAGCAGCTCAGGGGGTCTAACTAATGAAAAACTGTTTTTT.

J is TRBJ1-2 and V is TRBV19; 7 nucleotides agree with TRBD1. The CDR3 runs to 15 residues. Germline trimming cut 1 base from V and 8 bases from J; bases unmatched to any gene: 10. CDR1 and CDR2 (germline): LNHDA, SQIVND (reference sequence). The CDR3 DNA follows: TGTGCCAGTAGTATAGGGGGACAGACCCGCCGCGGCTACACCTTC. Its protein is CASSIGGQTRRGYTF.

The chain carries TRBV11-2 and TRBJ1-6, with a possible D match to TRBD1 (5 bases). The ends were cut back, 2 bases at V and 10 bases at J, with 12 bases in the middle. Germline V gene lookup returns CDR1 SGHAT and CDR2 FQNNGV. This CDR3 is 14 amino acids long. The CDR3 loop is CASSLLGGSSPLHF. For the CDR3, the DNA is TGTGCCAGCAGCTTACTGGGGGGGTCGTCACCCCTCCACTTT.

Written as DNA, the CDR3 is TGTGCCAGCAGCGTAGCTCGGACAGGGGGGGATACGCAGTATTTT. Its protein product is CASSVARTGGDTQYF. This sequence joins TRBV9 and TRBJ2-3; 10 bases line up with TRBD1. J gave up 6 bases and V 0 bases, and 4 bases lay outside the gene matches. The CDR3 spans 15 residues. Germline CDR1 SGDLS, CDR2 YYNGEE.

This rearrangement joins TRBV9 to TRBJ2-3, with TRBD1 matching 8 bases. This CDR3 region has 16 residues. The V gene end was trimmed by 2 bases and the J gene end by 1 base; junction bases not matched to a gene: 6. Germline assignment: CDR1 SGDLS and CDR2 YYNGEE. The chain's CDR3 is CASSVTNRGGTDTQYF. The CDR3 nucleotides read TGTGCCAGCAGCGTGACCAACAGGGGGGGCACAGATACGCAGTATTTT.

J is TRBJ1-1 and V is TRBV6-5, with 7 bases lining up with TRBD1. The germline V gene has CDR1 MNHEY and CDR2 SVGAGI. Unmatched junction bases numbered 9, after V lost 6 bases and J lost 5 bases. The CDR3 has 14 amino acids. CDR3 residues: CASSQTGLGTEAFF. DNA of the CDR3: TGTGCCAGCAGCCAGACAGGGCTGGGGACTGAAGCTTTCTTT.

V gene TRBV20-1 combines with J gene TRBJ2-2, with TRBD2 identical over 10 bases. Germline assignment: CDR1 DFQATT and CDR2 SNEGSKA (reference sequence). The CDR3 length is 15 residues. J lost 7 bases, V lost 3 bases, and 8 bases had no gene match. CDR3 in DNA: TGCAGTGCTAGTCGCCGAGCGGGGGGGTTCGGGGAGCTGTTTTTT. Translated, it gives CSASRRAGGFGELFF.

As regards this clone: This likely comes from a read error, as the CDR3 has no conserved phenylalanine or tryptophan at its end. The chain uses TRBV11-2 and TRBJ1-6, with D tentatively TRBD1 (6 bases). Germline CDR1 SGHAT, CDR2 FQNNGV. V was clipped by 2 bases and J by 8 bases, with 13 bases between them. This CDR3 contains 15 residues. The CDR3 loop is CASSLQDRAYSPLHL. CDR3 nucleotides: TGTGCCAGCAGCTTACAGGACAGAGCATATTCACCCCTCCACCTT.